This T cell receptor (beta chain) stems from a study of vaccination effects on CD4 cells after COVID-19. The culture ran for roughly ten days before CD4+ T cells were isolated. The infection with SARS-CoV-2 (confirmed by PCR) occurred in this person between March and December 2020. The vaccine given was either BNT162b2 or mRNA-1273, in two doses. Note on this clone: Antigen specificity is unknown.

CDR1 and CDR2 (germline): GTSNPN, SVGIG (reference sequence). Trimming cost V 2 bases and J 2 bases, with 7 bases left between them. This CDR3 has 13 residues. Clones were read by immunoSEQ multiplex PCR, and TCRdb kept only the in-frame ones, dropping some. Altogether roughly 33,000 clones are present, about 75% being singletons, with the ten largest covering 5% to 7.5%. The origin of this receptor is a human donor who had a prior SARS-CoV-2 infection. V is TRBV30 and J is TRBJ1-3; D unresolved. Source: CD4+ T cells from PBMCs cultured without peptide, taken after COVID-19 vaccination. CDR3 DNA: TGTGCCTGGAGTCAAGGTACTGGAAACACCATATATTTT. The encoded protein is CAWSQGTGNTIYF.